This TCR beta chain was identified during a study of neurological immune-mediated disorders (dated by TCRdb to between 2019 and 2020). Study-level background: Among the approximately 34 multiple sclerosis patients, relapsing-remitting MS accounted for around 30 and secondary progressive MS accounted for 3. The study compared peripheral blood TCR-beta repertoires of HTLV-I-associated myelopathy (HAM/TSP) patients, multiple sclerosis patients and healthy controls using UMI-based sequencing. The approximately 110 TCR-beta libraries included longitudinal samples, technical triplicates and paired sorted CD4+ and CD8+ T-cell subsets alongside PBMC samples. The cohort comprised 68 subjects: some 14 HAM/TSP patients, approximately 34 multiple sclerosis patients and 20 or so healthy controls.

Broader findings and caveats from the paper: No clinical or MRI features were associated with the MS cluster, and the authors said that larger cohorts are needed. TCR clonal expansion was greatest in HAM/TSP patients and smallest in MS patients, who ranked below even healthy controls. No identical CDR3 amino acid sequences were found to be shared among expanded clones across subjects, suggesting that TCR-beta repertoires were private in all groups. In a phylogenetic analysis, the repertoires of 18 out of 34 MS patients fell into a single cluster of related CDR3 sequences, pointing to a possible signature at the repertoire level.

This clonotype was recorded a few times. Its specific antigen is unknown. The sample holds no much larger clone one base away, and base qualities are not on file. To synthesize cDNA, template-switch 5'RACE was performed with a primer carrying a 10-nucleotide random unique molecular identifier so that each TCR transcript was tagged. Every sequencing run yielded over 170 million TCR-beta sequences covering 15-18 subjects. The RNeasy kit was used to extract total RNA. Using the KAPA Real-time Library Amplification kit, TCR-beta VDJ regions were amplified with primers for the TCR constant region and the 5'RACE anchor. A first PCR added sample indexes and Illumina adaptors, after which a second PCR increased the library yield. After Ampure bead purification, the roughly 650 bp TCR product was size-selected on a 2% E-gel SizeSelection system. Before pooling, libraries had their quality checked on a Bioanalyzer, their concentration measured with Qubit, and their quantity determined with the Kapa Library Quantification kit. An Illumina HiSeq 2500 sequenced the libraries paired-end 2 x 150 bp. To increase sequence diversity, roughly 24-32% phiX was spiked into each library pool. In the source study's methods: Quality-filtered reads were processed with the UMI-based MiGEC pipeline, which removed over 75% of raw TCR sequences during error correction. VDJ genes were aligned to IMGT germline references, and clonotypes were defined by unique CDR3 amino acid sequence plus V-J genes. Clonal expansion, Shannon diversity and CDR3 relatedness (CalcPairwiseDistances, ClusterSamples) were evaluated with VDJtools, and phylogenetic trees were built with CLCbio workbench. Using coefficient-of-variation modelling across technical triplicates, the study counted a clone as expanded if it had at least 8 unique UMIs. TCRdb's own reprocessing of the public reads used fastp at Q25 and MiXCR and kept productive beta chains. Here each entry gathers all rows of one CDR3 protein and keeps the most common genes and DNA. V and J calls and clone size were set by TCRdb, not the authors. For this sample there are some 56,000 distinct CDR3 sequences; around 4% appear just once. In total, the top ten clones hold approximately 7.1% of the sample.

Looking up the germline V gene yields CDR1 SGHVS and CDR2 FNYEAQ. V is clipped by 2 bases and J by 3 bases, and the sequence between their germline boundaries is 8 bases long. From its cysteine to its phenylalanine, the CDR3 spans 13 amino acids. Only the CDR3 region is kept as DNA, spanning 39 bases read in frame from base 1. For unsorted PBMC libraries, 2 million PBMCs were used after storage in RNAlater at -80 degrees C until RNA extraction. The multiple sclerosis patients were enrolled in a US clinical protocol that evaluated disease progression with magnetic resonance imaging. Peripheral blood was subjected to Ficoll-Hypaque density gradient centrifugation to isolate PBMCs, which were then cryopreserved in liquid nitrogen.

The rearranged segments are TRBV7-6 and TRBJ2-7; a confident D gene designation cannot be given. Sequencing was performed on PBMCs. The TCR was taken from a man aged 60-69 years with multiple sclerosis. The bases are TGTGCCAGCAGCTTATCGGCACACTACGAGCAGTACTTC. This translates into CASSLSAHYEQYF.